A selection of T cell receptor beta chains follows, all from one sample in a study of regulatory T cells in long-lasting Graves disease. TCRdb reprocessed the multiplex PCR reads via MiXCR and lists one record per CDR3 protein. The table records a few hundred thousand distinct CDR3 sequences, roughly 12% of them present only once. The same sample was also studied in work on T cells in Graves' hyperthyroidism and ophthalmopathy.

The source material was peripheral blood mononuclear cells (PBMCs), sampled at new diagnosis, from a patient treated with antithyroid drugs. Every receptor here comes from a man aged 30-40 years with Graves disease. Each CDR3 is given with its conserved first and last residue. The D gene is left open where the match is weak. Only some rows state a clone size, as once, few, many or a class for expanded clones.

CDR3 length: 14
clone size: many
V gene: TRBV12-3/TRBV12-4
J gene: TRBJ2-7
D gene: TRBD1
CDR3 protein: CASTTGGRSYEQYF
CDR3 DNA: TGTGCCAGCACCACAGGGGGCCGATCCTACGAGCAGTACTTC

CDR3 length: 16
clone size: NA
V gene: TRBV20-1
J gene: TRBJ2-1
D gene: NA
CDR3 protein: CSAPVPEPTLYNEQFF
CDR3 DNA: TGCAGTGCTCCCGTCCCCGAGCCCACTCTGTACAATGAGCAGTTCTTC

CDR3 length: 12
clone size: few
V gene: TRBV7-3
J gene: TRBJ1-1
D gene: NA
CDR3 protein: CATAGGFTEAFF
CDR3 DNA: TGTGCCACCGCGGGGGGGTTCACTGAAGCTTTCTTT

CDR3 length: 16
clone size: few
V gene: TRBV6-9
J gene: TRBJ1-3
D gene: NA
CDR3 protein: CASSYDGGFSGNTIYF
CDR3 DNA: TGTGCCAGCAGTTACGACGGGGGGTTCTCTGGAAACACCATATATTTT

CDR3 length: 13
clone size: many
V gene: TRBV28
J gene: TRBJ2-1
D gene: NA
CDR3 protein: CASSLSGRDEQFF
CDR3 DNA: TGTGCCAGCAGTTTATCGGGGCGGGATGAGCAGTTCTTC

CDR3 length: 14
clone size: many
V gene: TRBV20-1
J gene: TRBJ2-7
D gene: NA
CDR3 protein: CSARPGRGVDEQYF
CDR3 DNA: TGCAGTGCTAGACCGGGCAGGGGAGTGGACGAGCAGTACTTC

CDR3 length: 14
clone size: NA
V gene: TRBV7-9
J gene: TRBJ1-5
D gene: NA
CDR3 protein: CASSDYPEGQPQHF
CDR3 DNA: TGTGCCAGCAGCGATTACCCAGAGGGTCAGCCCCAGCATTTT

CDR3 length: 13
clone size: many
V gene: TRBV29-1
J gene: TRBJ1-1
D gene: NA
CDR3 protein: CSVGGLRTAEAFF
CDR3 DNA: TGCAGCGTTGGGGGACTACGAACCGCTGAAGCTTTCTTT

CDR3 length: 15
clone size: many
V gene: TRBV20-1
J gene: TRBJ1-1
D gene: TRBD1
CDR3 protein: CSATGTGWTNTEAFF
CDR3 DNA: TGCAGTGCCACCGGGACAGGGTGGACGAACACTGAAGCTTTCTTT

CDR3 length: 13
clone size: few
V gene: TRBV12-3/TRBV12-4
J gene: TRBJ2-1
D gene: NA
CDR3 protein: CASSLRLALEQFF
CDR3 DNA: TGTGCCAGCAGTTTAAGGCTAGCTCTTGAGCAGTTCTTC

CDR3 length: 15
clone size: many
V gene: TRBV6-2/TRBV6-3
J gene: TRBJ2-1
D gene: TRBD2
CDR3 protein: CASRRGGSVYNEQFF
CDR3 DNA: TGTGCCAGCAGGAGGGGCGGGAGTGTCTACAATGAGCAGTTCTTC

CDR3 length: 14
clone size: many
V gene: TRBV28
J gene: TRBJ2-5
D gene: NA
CDR3 protein: CASADVGDQETQYF
CDR3 DNA: TGTGCCAGCGCGGATGTTGGAGATCAAGAGACCCAGTACTTC

CDR3 length: 15
clone size: many
V gene: TRBV2
J gene: TRBJ2-2
D gene: TRBD1
CDR3 protein: CASTPGTVNTGELFF
CDR3 DNA: TGTGCCAGCACTCCCGGGACAGTGAACACCGGGGAGCTGTTTTTT

CDR3 length: 15
clone size: many
V gene: TRBV6-1
J gene: TRBJ1-1
D gene: NA
CDR3 protein: CASRPLGEGNTEAFF
CDR3 DNA: TGTGCCAGCAGACCACTCGGAGAGGGGAACACTGAAGCTTTCTTT

CDR3 length: 16
clone size: few
V gene: TRBV19
J gene: TRBJ2-5
D gene: NA
CDR3 protein: CASSILAERSKETQYF
CDR3 DNA: TGTGCCAGTAGTATTCTCGCCGAGCGGTCTAAAGAGACCCAGTACTTC

CDR3 length: 16
clone size: many
V gene: TRBV12-3/TRBV12-4
J gene: TRBJ2-1
D gene: TRBD2
CDR3 protein: CASSPRAGVSYNEQFF
CDR3 DNA: TGTGCCAGCAGTCCTCGAGCGGGAGTCTCCTACAATGAGCAGTTCTTC

CDR3 length: 16
clone size: many
V gene: TRBV5-1
J gene: TRBJ1-2
D gene: TRBD1
CDR3 protein: CASSATYGTGGRGYTF
CDR3 DNA: TGCGCCAGCAGCGCGACATATGGGACAGGGGGTCGGGGCTACACCTTC

CDR3 length: 15
clone size: many
V gene: TRBV12-3/TRBV12-4
J gene: TRBJ2-1
D gene: NA
CDR3 protein: CASSFSTGSYNEQFF
CDR3 DNA: TGTGCCAGCAGTTTCTCTACTGGCTCCTACAATGAGCAGTTCTTC

CDR3 length: 14
clone size: many
V gene: TRBV3-1
J gene: TRBJ2-1
D gene: NA
CDR3 protein: CASSRLSSYNEQFF
CDR3 DNA: TGTGCCAGCAGCCGACTTAGCTCCTACAATGAGCAGTTCTTC

CDR3 length: 17
clone size: many
V gene: TRBV28
J gene: TRBJ2-1
D gene: TRBD1
CDR3 protein: CASSKVRTGGSYNEQFF
CDR3 DNA: TGTGCCAGCAGTAAGGTACGGACAGGGGGCTCCTACAATGAGCAGTTCTTC

CDR3 length: 12
clone size: few
V gene: TRBV3-1
J gene: TRBJ2-1
D gene: NA
CDR3 protein: CATRERDNEQFF
CDR3 DNA: TGTGCCACCCGTGAAAGGGACAATGAGCAGTTCTTC

CDR3 length: 14
clone size: NA
V gene: TRBV7-3
J gene: TRBJ2-2
D gene: NA
CDR3 protein: CASSFMINTGELFF
CDR3 DNA: TGTGCCAGCAGCTTCATGATTAACACCGGGGAGCTGTTTTTT

CDR3 length: 15
clone size: NA
V gene: TRBV20-1
J gene: TRBJ1-5
D gene: NA
CDR3 protein: CSARVGDRNNQPQHF
CDR3 DNA: TGCAGTGCTAGAGTCGGCGATAGGAACAATCAGCCCCAGCATTTT

CDR3 length: 16
clone size: many
V gene: TRBV11-2
J gene: TRBJ2-1
D gene: TRBD2
CDR3 protein: CASSPRTSGYYNEQFF
CDR3 DNA: TGTGCCAGCAGCCCCAGGACTAGCGGATACTACAATGAGCAGTTCTTC

CDR3 length: 16
clone size: few
V gene: TRBV9
J gene: TRBJ2-6
D gene: NA
CDR3 protein: CASSALRVPGANVLTF
CDR3 DNA: TGTGCCAGCAGCGCTTTGAGGGTCCCTGGGGCCAACGTCCTGACTTTC

CDR3 length: 13
clone size: NA
V gene: TRBV29-1
J gene: TRBJ2-7
D gene: TRBD1
CDR3 protein: CSVGTGITYEQYF
CDR3 DNA: TGCAGCGTCGGGACAGGGATCACCTACGAGCAGTACTTC

CDR3 length: 15
clone size: few
V gene: TRBV29-1
J gene: TRBJ2-7
D gene: NA
CDR3 protein: CSARLSGLGFDEQYF
CDR3 DNA: TGCAGCGCCCGCCTCTCGGGACTCGGTTTTGACGAGCAGTACTTC

CDR3 length: 13
clone size: many
V gene: TRBV9
J gene: TRBJ2-1
D gene: NA
CDR3 protein: CASSVATYNEQFF
CDR3 DNA: TGTGCCAGCAGCGTAGCTACCTACAATGAGCAGTTCTTC

CDR3 length: 14
clone size: few
V gene: TRBV5-1
J gene: TRBJ1-2
D gene: NA
CDR3 protein: CASSLDSQGYGYTF
CDR3 DNA: TGCGCCAGCAGCTTGGATTCCCAGGGATATGGCTACACCTTC

CDR3 length: 16
clone size: many
V gene: TRBV6-5
J gene: TRBJ1-2
D gene: TRBD1
CDR3 protein: CASSYSRTGGGYGYTF
CDR3 DNA: TGTGCCAGCAGTTACTCCCGGACAGGGGGAGGGTATGGCTACACCTTC

CDR3 length: 16
clone size: many
V gene: TRBV13
J gene: TRBJ2-3
D gene: NA
CDR3 protein: CASSSRRGTSTDTQYF
CDR3 DNA: TGTGCCAGCAGCTCCCGTAGGGGAACTAGCACAGATACGCAGTATTTT

CDR3 length: 14
clone size: many
V gene: TRBV20-1
J gene: TRBJ2-2
D gene: TRBD1
CDR3 protein: CSATDRITTGELFF
CDR3 DNA: TGCAGTGCTACGGACAGGATAACCACCGGGGAGCTGTTTTTT

CDR3 length: 15
clone size: NA
V gene: TRBV7-6
J gene: TRBJ1-1
D gene: NA
CDR3 protein: CASSLDRGGITEAFF
CDR3 DNA: TGTGCCAGCAGCTTAGATAGGGGGGGGATCACTGAAGCTTTCTTT

CDR3 length: 15
clone size: many
V gene: TRBV20-1
J gene: TRBJ2-1
D gene: TRBD2
CDR3 protein: CSARDQRLAGEEQFF
CDR3 DNA: TGCAGTGCTAGAGATCAGCGGCTAGCGGGAGAAGAGCAGTTCTTC

CDR3 length: 19
clone size: many
V gene: TRBV7-2
J gene: TRBJ2-3
D gene: NA
CDR3 protein: CASSLVGAPTRGIINTQYF
CDR3 DNA: TGTGCCAGCAGCTTAGTAGGGGCGCCGACTAGAGGTATAATAAATACGCAGTATTTT

CDR3 length: 14
clone size: many
V gene: TRBV29-1
J gene: TRBJ2-7
D gene: TRBD1
CDR3 protein: CSVERRTGRSEQYF
CDR3 DNA: TGCAGCGTTGAGAGACGGACAGGCCGGAGCGAGCAGTACTTC

CDR3 length: 15
clone size: many
V gene: TRBV12-3/TRBV12-4
J gene: TRBJ1-1
D gene: NA
CDR3 protein: CASSLAPGPYTEAFF
CDR3 DNA: TGTGCCAGCAGTTTAGCTCCCGGACCGTACACTGAAGCTTTCTTT

CDR3 length: 13
clone size: many
V gene: TRBV2
J gene: TRBJ1-1
D gene: NA
CDR3 protein: CASSVQVNTEAFF
CDR3 DNA: TGTGCCAGCAGTGTGCAGGTGAACACTGAAGCTTTCTTT

CDR3 length: 14
clone size: NA
V gene: TRBV6-1
J gene: TRBJ2-1
D gene: TRBD2
CDR3 protein: CASRGLARNNEQFF
CDR3 DNA: TGTGCCAGTCGTGGACTAGCGCGAAACAATGAGCAGTTCTTC

CDR3 length: 15
clone size: few
V gene: TRBV6-1
J gene: TRBJ2-5
D gene: TRBD1
CDR3 protein: CASSPTGGNQETQYF
CDR3 DNA: TGTGCCAGCAGTCCTACAGGGGGGAACCAAGAGACCCAGTACTTC